Following are 3 T cell receptor beta chains from one sample sequenced in a study of CD8+CD57+ T cells in acquired aplastic anemia. Profiling that covered TCR beta VDJ and CDR3 relied on genomic DNA as its template. TCRdb re-called the reads through MiXCR, storing one row per CDR3 protein. The table lists around 400,000 distinct CDR3 sequences, 60% to 80% of them singletons. The sample consisted of sorted CD4+, CD8+, or CD8+CD57+ T cells (not recorded which) from PBMCs. The receptors come from a human donor in good health, serving as a control.

The V call is TRBV7-2, the J call TRBJ2-1; the D gene is possibly TRBD1 (5 bases). The CDR3 is 16 amino acids. Germline V lookup: CDR1 SGHTA, CDR2 FQGNSA. V lost 5 bases, J lost 13 bases, and 27 bases lay in between. The DNA for the CDR3 is TGTGCCAGCAGCCGTGAGACAGTAGAGACCCAGTACTTCCAGTTCTTC. Translated: CASSRETVETQYFQFF.

The V and J genes are TRBV7-2 and TRBJ1-6; maybe TRBD1 (5 bases). Between the trimmed V and J ends, which lost 2 bases and 19 bases, there was a span of 24 bases. CDR3 length: 15 amino acids. The V gene's germline CDR1 is SGHTA and CDR2 FQGNSA. The CDR3 DNA is TGTGCCAGCAGCTTACTAACGGGGGAGCCCCTATCCGAACACTTT. Encoded protein: CASSLLTGEPLSEHF.

Comment on this clonotype: The CDR3 does not end in the conserved phenylalanine or tryptophan, so this is likely a read error. Because the CDR3's place on the DNA is in doubt, the DNA is left out and the CDR3 is given as listed by TCRdb. The V gene is TRBV2, the J gene TRBJ1-1. The CDR3 is 16 amino acids in total, end residues counted. CDR1 SNHLY and CDR2 FYNNEI come from the germline V gene. CDR3 sequence reads: CASSVLRGGETQYFGP.